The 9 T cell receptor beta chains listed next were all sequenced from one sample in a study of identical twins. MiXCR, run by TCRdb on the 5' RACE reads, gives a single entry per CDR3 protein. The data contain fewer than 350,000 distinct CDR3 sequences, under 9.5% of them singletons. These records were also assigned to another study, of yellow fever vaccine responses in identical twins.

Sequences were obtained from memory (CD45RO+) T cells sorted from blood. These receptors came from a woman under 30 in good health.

For the CDR3, the DNA is TGTGCCAGCAGCCCCCGTGGCCTCCAAATGACTGAAGCTTTCTTT. As protein: CASSPRGLQMTEAFF. J is TRBJ1-1 and V is TRBV9; D unresolved. This CDR3 is built from 15 residues. V shed 4 bases and J shed 5 bases, with 18 bases lying between them. CDR1 SGDLS and CDR2 YYNGEE come from the germline V gene.

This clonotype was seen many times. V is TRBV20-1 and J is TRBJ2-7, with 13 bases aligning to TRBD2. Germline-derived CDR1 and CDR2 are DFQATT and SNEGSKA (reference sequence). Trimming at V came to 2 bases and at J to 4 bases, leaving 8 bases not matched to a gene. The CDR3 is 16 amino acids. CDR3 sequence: CSARPPTSGGAYEQYV. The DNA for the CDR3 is TGCAGTGCTAGACCCCCCACTAGCGGGGGGGCTTACGAGCAGTACGTC.

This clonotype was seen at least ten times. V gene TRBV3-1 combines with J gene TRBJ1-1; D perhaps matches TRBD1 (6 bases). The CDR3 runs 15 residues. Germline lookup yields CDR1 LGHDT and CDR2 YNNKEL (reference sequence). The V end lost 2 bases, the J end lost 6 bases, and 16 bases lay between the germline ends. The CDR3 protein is CASSQFSSGTSEAFF. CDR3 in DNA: TGTGCCAGCAGCCAATTCTCTTCCGGGACATCTGAAGCTTTCTTT.

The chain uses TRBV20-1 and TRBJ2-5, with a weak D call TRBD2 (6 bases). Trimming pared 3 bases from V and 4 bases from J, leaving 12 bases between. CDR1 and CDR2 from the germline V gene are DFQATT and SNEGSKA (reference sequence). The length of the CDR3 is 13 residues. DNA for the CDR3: TGCAGTGCTAGTGGGTGGAGGGGAGAGACCCAGTACTTC. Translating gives CSASGWRGETQYF.

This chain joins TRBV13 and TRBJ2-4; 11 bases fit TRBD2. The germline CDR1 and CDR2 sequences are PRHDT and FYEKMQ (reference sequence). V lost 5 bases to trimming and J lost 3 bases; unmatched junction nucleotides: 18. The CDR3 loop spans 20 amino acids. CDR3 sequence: CASSPGSGRAGSGIKNIQYF. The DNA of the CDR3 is TGTGCCAGCAGCCCGGGTAGCGGGAGGGCCGGTAGCGGGATCAAAAACATTCAGTACTTC.

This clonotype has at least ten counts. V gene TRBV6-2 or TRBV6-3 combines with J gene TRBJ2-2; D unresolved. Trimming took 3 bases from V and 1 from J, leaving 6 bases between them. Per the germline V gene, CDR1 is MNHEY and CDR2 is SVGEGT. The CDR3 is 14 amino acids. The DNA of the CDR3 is TGTGCCAGCAGTTATCTGGAGAACACCGGGGAGCTGTTTTTT. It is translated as CASSYLENTGELFF.

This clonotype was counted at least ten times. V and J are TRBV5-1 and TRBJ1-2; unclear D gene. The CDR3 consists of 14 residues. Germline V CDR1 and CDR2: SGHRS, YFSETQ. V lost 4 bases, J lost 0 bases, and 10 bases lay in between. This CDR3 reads CASSLDLANYGYTF. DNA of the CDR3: TGCGCCAGCAGCCTGGACCTTGCTAACTATGGCTACACCTTC.

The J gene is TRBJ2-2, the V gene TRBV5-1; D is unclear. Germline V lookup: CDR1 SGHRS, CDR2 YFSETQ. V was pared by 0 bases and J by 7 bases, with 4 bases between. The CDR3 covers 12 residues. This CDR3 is CASSLEGGELFF. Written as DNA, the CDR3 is TGCGCCAGCAGCTTGGAGGGCGGGGAGCTGTTTTTT.

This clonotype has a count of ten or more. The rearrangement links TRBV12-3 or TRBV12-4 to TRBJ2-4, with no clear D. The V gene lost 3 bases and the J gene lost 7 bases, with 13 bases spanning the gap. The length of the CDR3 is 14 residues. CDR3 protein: CASSFVTNPNIQYF. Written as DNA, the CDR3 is TGTGCCAGCAGTTTTGTAACAAACCCGAACATTCAGTACTTC.